The rows below give T cell receptor beta chains drawn from one sample of a study of T cells in localized non-small cell lung cancer. Sequencing used immunoSEQ multiplex PCR; TCRdb keeps in-frame clones, though not all of them. The repertoire includes approximately 80,000 clones, about 84% of them detected once, and roughly 9.8% sits in the top ten. Sequencing was performed on peripheral blood, taken before any cancer treatment. The receptor set was obtained from an older female donor with stage I lung adenocarcinoma. CDR3s include the opening cysteine and the closing phenylalanine or tryptophan. Fields, in order: V gene, D gene, J gene, CDR3 length, clone size, CDR3 protein, CDR3 DNA. D genes are given only for firm matches. Size is omitted from some rows. Given values are once, few, many or a class for expanded clones.

v_gene: TRBV9; d_gene: NA; j_gene: TRBJ1-4; len: 14; abundance: NA; CDR3aa: CASSGSGLNEKLFF; CDR3nt: TGTGCCAGCAGCGGCTCGGGTCTTAATGAAAAACTGTTTTTT
v_gene: TRBV7-3; d_gene: TRBD1; j_gene: TRBJ2-1; len: 15; abundance: few; CDR3aa: CASSPQGASYNEQFF; CDR3nt: TGTGCCAGCAGCCCCCAGGGGGCCTCCTACAATGAGCAGTTCTTC
v_gene: TRBV27; d_gene: NA; j_gene: TRBJ1-5; len: 14; abundance: NA; CDR3aa: CASSFSGSNQPQHF; CDR3nt: TGTGCCAGCAGTTTTTCAGGGTCCAATCAGCCCCAGCATTTT
v_gene: TRBV6-6; d_gene: TRBD2; j_gene: TRBJ2-7; len: 15; abundance: NA; CDR3aa: CASSYSRGLSYEQYF; CDR3nt: TGTGCCAGCAGTTACTCAAGGGGACTATCCTACGAGCAGTACTTC
v_gene: TRBV7-2; d_gene: TRBD1; j_gene: TRBJ1-2; len: 15; abundance: NA; CDR3aa: CASSTPGQGGWGYTF; CDR3nt: TGTGCCAGCAGCACCCCGGGACAGGGTGGATGGGGCTACACCTTC
v_gene: TRBV11-2; d_gene: TRBD1; j_gene: TRBJ1-2; len: 15; abundance: NA; CDR3aa: CASSLTRTGSSGYTF; CDR3nt: TGTGCCAGCAGCTTGACCAGGACAGGATCGAGTGGCTACACCTTC
v_gene: TRBV19; d_gene: NA; j_gene: TRBJ2-1; len: 13; abundance: NA; CDR3aa: CASSIVGAGEQFF; CDR3nt: TGTGCCAGTAGTATTGTGGGGGCAGGGGAGCAGTTCTTC
v_gene: TRBV27; d_gene: TRBD2; j_gene: TRBJ2-1; len: 15; abundance: NA; CDR3aa: CASSPSSGSGYEQFF; CDR3nt: TGTGCCAGCAGCCCCTCTAGCGGGAGTGGGTATGAGCAGTTCTTC
v_gene: TRBV4-2; d_gene: NA; j_gene: TRBJ1-3; len: 15; abundance: NA; CDR3aa: CASSQDTGPGNTIYF; CDR3nt: TGTGCCAGCAGCCAAGATACAGGGCCAGGAAACACCATATATTTT
v_gene: TRBV5-1; d_gene: NA; j_gene: TRBJ1-1; len: 15; abundance: NA; CDR3aa: CASSLEGGGNTEAFF; CDR3nt: TGCGCCAGCAGCTTGGAGGGCGGGGGGAACACTGAAGCTTTCTTT
v_gene: TRBV30; d_gene: TRBD1; j_gene: TRBJ2-5; len: 13; abundance: NA; CDR3aa: CAWSPRGPKTQYF; CDR3nt: TGTGCCTGGAGCCCCAGGGGGCCCAAGACCCAGTACTTC
v_gene: TRBV5-6; d_gene: TRBD2; j_gene: TRBJ2-1; len: 15; abundance: NA; CDR3aa: CASSPRRTSIYEQFF; CDR3nt: TGTGCCAGCAGCCCAAGGAGGACTAGCATCTATGAGCAGTTCTTC
v_gene: TRBV6-1; d_gene: TRBD1; j_gene: TRBJ1-1; len: 14; abundance: NA; CDR3aa: CASSERAWDSEAFF; CDR3nt: TGTGCCAGCAGTGAAAGGGCGTGGGACAGTGAAGCTTTCTTT
v_gene: TRBV4-1; d_gene: NA; j_gene: TRBJ2-7; len: 15; abundance: NA; CDR3aa: CASSQDPKGSLEQYF; CDR3nt: TGCGCCAGCAGCCAAGATCCGAAGGGTAGCTTGGAGCAGTACTTC
v_gene: TRBV4-1; d_gene: NA; j_gene: TRBJ1-5; len: 16; abundance: NA; CDR3aa: CASSQDGRARGKPQHF; CDR3nt: TGCGCCAGCAGCCAAGATGGAAGGGCACGGGGGAAGCCCCAGCATTTT
v_gene: TRBV2; d_gene: NA; j_gene: TRBJ2-1; len: 14; abundance: NA; CDR3aa: CASLATSLIAEQFF; CDR3nt: TGTGCCAGCCTAGCGACTAGTCTTATTGCCGAGCAGTTCTTC
v_gene: TRBV7-9; d_gene: NA; j_gene: TRBJ1-1; len: 13; abundance: NA; CDR3aa: CASSLARGLGAFF; CDR3nt: TGTGCCAGCAGCTTAGCGAGAGGCCTGGGAGCTTTCTTT
v_gene: TRBV9; d_gene: TRBD1; j_gene: TRBJ1-6; len: 15; abundance: NA; CDR3aa: CASSAGGDSNSPLHF; CDR3nt: TGTGCCAGCAGCGCCGGTGGGGACAGTAATTCACCCCTCCACTTT
v_gene: TRBV11-2; d_gene: NA; j_gene: TRBJ2-1; len: 14; abundance: few; CDR3aa: CASSLELPSNEQFF; CDR3nt: TGTGCCAGCAGCTTAGAGCTCCCTTCCAATGAGCAGTTCTTC
v_gene: TRBV7-3; d_gene: TRBD1; j_gene: TRBJ1-2; len: 15; abundance: NA; CDR3aa: CASSSLGQGAGGYTF; CDR3nt: TGTGCCAGCAGCTCCTTGGGACAGGGGGCAGGTGGCTACACCTTC
v_gene: TRBV7-2; d_gene: NA; j_gene: TRBJ2-3; len: 13; abundance: NA; CDR3aa: CASSLVTTDTQYF; CDR3nt: TGTGCCAGCAGCTTAGTAACCACAGATACGCAGTATTTT
v_gene: TRBV7-3; d_gene: NA; j_gene: TRBJ1-2; len: 14; abundance: NA; CDR3aa: CASSPQAGVGGYTF; CDR3nt: TGTGCCAGCAGCCCTCAGGCGGGGGTCGGCGGCTACACCTTC
v_gene: TRBV19; d_gene: NA; j_gene: TRBJ1-1; len: 16; abundance: NA; CDR3aa: CASSIRVGSMNTEAFF; CDR3nt: TGTGCCAGTAGTATCCGGGTCGGAAGCATGAACACTGAAGCTTTCTTT
v_gene: TRBV19; d_gene: NA; j_gene: TRBJ1-3; len: 15; abundance: NA; CDR3aa: CASRVDRDSGNTIYF; CDR3nt: TGTGCCAGTAGGGTGGACAGAGACTCTGGAAACACCATATATTTT
v_gene: TRBV7-3; d_gene: NA; j_gene: TRBJ2-3; len: 15; abundance: once; CDR3aa: CASSPPVADTDTQYF; CDR3nt: TGTGCCAGCAGCCCCCCTGTAGCGGACACAGATACGCAGTATTTT
v_gene: TRBV30; d_gene: NA; j_gene: TRBJ1-3; len: 11; abundance: NA; CDR3aa: CAWSVADTIYF; CDR3nt: TGTGCCTGGAGTGTCGCCGACACCATATATTTT
v_gene: TRBV6-5; d_gene: NA; j_gene: TRBJ1-1; len: 13; abundance: NA; CDR3aa: CASSYEPITEAFF; CDR3nt: TGTGCCAGCAGTTACGAACCAATAACTGAAGCTTTCTTT
v_gene: TRBV27; d_gene: TRBD2; j_gene: TRBJ2-7; len: 16; abundance: NA; CDR3aa: CASSPRLAGDPREQYF; CDR3nt: TGTGCCAGCAGTCCTCGACTAGCGGGAGATCCCCGCGAGCAGTACTTC
v_gene: TRBV5-4; d_gene: TRBD2; j_gene: TRBJ2-5; len: 16; abundance: once; CDR3aa: CASSPTSGRQGETQYF; CDR3nt: TGTGCCAGCAGTCCGACTAGCGGACGACAGGGAGAGACCCAGTACTTC
v_gene: TRBV5-8; d_gene: TRBD2; j_gene: TRBJ2-1; len: 19; abundance: few; CDR3aa: CASILRSLAGGSSYNEQFF; CDR3nt: TGTGCCAGCATCCTTAGGTCGCTAGCGGGGGGGAGCTCCTACAATGAGCAGTTCTTC
v_gene: TRBV20-1; d_gene: NA; j_gene: TRBJ2-5; len: 10; abundance: NA; CDR3aa: CSAEARTQYF; CDR3nt: TGCAGTGCTGAGGCGAGGACCCAGTACTTC
v_gene: TRBV2; d_gene: NA; j_gene: TRBJ2-7; len: 14; abundance: NA; CDR3aa: CASSGRVTGGEQYF; CDR3nt: TGTGCCAGCAGTGGCCGGGTAACCGGGGGCGAGCAGTACTTC
v_gene: TRBV7-2; d_gene: TRBD1; j_gene: TRBJ1-5; len: 15; abundance: NA; CDR3aa: CASSWTGSGSQPQHF; CDR3nt: TGTGCCAGCAGCTGGACAGGGTCGGGAAGTCAGCCCCAGCATTTT
v_gene: TRBV4-3; d_gene: NA; j_gene: TRBJ2-7; len: 14; abundance: NA; CDR3aa: CASSHLTGAYEQYF; CDR3nt: TGCGCCAGCAGCCATTTAACAGGCGCCTACGAGCAGTACTTC
v_gene: TRBV4-1; d_gene: TRBD2; j_gene: TRBJ2-1; len: 18; abundance: once; CDR3aa: CATAPRQDSGRAWNEQFF; CDR3nt: TGCGCCACCGCCCCAAGACAGGATAGCGGGAGGGCTTGGAATGAGCAGTTCTTC
v_gene: TRBV2; d_gene: NA; j_gene: TRBJ1-2; len: 15; abundance: NA; CDR3aa: CASSEGRGANYGYTF; CDR3nt: TGTGCCAGCAGTGAAGGGAGAGGAGCTAACTATGGCTACACCTTC
v_gene: TRBV29-1; d_gene: NA; j_gene: TRBJ1-4; len: 13; abundance: NA; CDR3aa: CSVEERQGEKLFF; CDR3nt: TGCAGCGTTGAAGAACGCCAGGGCGAAAAACTGTTTTTT
v_gene: TRBV2; d_gene: NA; j_gene: TRBJ2-2; len: 13; abundance: NA; CDR3aa: CASMGAVTGELFF; CDR3nt: TGTGCCAGCATGGGGGCCGTCACCGGGGAGCTGTTTTTT
v_gene: TRBV9; d_gene: NA; j_gene: TRBJ2-5; len: 14; abundance: NA; CDR3aa: CASSVGPSRETQYF; CDR3nt: TGTGCCAGCAGCGTCGGACCGTCCAGGGAGACCCAGTACTTC
v_gene: TRBV5-4; d_gene: NA; j_gene: TRBJ2-3; len: 16; abundance: NA; CDR3aa: CASSLETTLSTDTQYF; CDR3nt: TGTGCCAGCAGCTTGGAGACAACTCTTAGCACAGATACGCAGTATTTT
v_gene: TRBV5-6; d_gene: NA; j_gene: TRBJ2-3; len: 14; abundance: NA; CDR3aa: CASSLVGSTDTQYF; CDR3nt: TGTGCCAGCAGCTTGGTGGGTAGCACAGATACGCAGTATTTT
v_gene: TRBV29-1; d_gene: NA; j_gene: TRBJ1-2; len: 14; abundance: NA; CDR3aa: CSVEGRGPTYGYTF; CDR3nt: TGCAGCGTTGAAGGCCGGGGACCGACCTATGGCTACACCTTC
v_gene: TRBV21-1; d_gene: NA; j_gene: TRBJ1-2; len: 15; abundance: NA; CDR3aa: CATLGGARAPYGYTF; CDR3nt: TGTGCCACCCTAGGGGGGGCGAGGGCCCCCTATGGCTACACCTTC
v_gene: TRBV18; d_gene: TRBD2; j_gene: TRBJ2-3; len: 17; abundance: NA; CDR3aa: CASSPMGLAGGLDTQYF; CDR3nt: TGTGCCAGCTCACCAATGGGACTAGCGGGAGGACTCGATACGCAGTATTTT
v_gene: TRBV5-1; d_gene: NA; j_gene: TRBJ2-3; len: 12; abundance: NA; CDR3aa: CASSQPTDTQYF; CDR3nt: TGCGCCAGCAGCCAGCCCACAGATACGCAGTATTTT
v_gene: TRBV6-6; d_gene: TRBD2; j_gene: TRBJ2-5; len: 14; abundance: NA; CDR3aa: CASSYLGRGETQYF; CDR3nt: TGTGCCAGCAGTTACCTGGGGCGGGGGGAGACCCAGTACTTC
v_gene: TRBV10-3; d_gene: NA; j_gene: TRBJ2-7; len: 12; abundance: NA; CDR3aa: CAIGEGWNEQYF; CDR3nt: TGTGCCATCGGAGAGGGGTGGAACGAGCAGTACTTC
v_gene: TRBV23-1; d_gene: TRBD2; j_gene: TRBJ2-1; len: 17; abundance: few; CDR3aa: CASSQAIGSGRYNEQFF; CDR3nt: TGCGCCAGCAGTCAGGCCATAGGTAGCGGGAGGTACAATGAGCAGTTCTTC
v_gene: TRBV7-8; d_gene: NA; j_gene: TRBJ1-5; len: 16; abundance: NA; CDR3aa: CASSLAGSWYEQPQHF; CDR3nt: TGTGCCAGCAGCTTAGCCGGTTCTTGGTACGAGCAGCCCCAGCATTTT
v_gene: TRBV7-2; d_gene: NA; j_gene: TRBJ2-1; len: 12; abundance: few; CDR3aa: CASSPGGNEQFF; CDR3nt: TGTGCCAGCAGCCCCGGGGGCAATGAGCAGTTCTTC
v_gene: TRBV11-2; d_gene: NA; j_gene: TRBJ1-6; len: 13; abundance: NA; CDR3aa: CASSPPYNSPLHF; CDR3nt: TGTGCCAGCAGCCCTCCCTATAATTCACCCCTCCACTTT
v_gene: TRBV27; d_gene: NA; j_gene: TRBJ1-2; len: 15; abundance: NA; CDR3aa: CASSFLSGEPRGYTF; CDR3nt: TGTGCCAGCAGTTTCCTTAGTGGGGAACCGAGGGGCTACACCTTC
v_gene: TRBV7-8; d_gene: TRBD1; j_gene: TRBJ1-5; len: 18; abundance: NA; CDR3aa: CASSLAVPGQRSNQPQHF; CDR3nt: TGTGCCAGCAGCTTAGCGGTCCCGGGACAGCGTAGCAATCAGCCCCAGCATTTT
v_gene: TRBV9; d_gene: NA; j_gene: TRBJ1-2; len: 15; abundance: NA; CDR3aa: CANNPREEANYGYTF; CDR3nt: TGTGCCAACAACCCCCGGGAGGAAGCTAACTATGGCTACACCTTC
v_gene: TRBV6-1; d_gene: NA; j_gene: TRBJ1-2; len: 12; abundance: few; CDR3aa: CASSSWGESYTF; CDR3nt: TGTGCCAGCAGCTCATGGGGGGAAAGCTACACCTTC